These 24 T cell receptor beta chains originate from one sample sequenced in a study of blood T cell repertoires in COVID-19. The table came from immunoSEQ multiplex PCR; TCRdb's copy has only in-frame clones and leaves some out. This table has about 310,000 clones, about 89% appearing once. The specimen was peripheral blood. The receptors shown here come from a woman in her 50s who had recovered from COVID-19.

V gene TRBV27 combines with J gene TRBJ1-1; D not resolved. This CDR3 has 14 residues. V was shortened by 3 bases and J by 6 bases, with 14 bases between the two germline ends. Germline lookup yields CDR1 MNHEY and CDR2 SMNVEV (reference sequence). The CDR3 coding sequence is TGTGCCAGCAGTTTTACCGGACGGAGGGCTGAAGCTTTCTTT. As protein: CASSFTGRRAEAFF.

This chain links TRBV28 with TRBJ2-7; D not certain. Germline V CDR1 and CDR2: MDHEN, SYDVKM. The CDR3 sequence is 14 residues long. V shed 3 bases and J shed 0 bases, with 9 bases lying between them. The CDR3 DNA is TGTGCCAGCAGTTTTGGTCTAAGCTCCTACGAGCAGTACTTC. Its protein product is CASSFGLSSYEQYF.

This clone appeared a few times. The V call is TRBV6-5, the J call TRBJ1-2, with unresolved D. Trimming removed 8 bases from V and 13 bases from J, with 23 bases in between. The CDR3 runs to 13 residues. Germline V gene data show CDR1 as MNHEY and CDR2 as SVGAGI. The DNA of the CDR3 is TGTGCCAGCTCTACACGCAGAGATGGGGAGTGCACCTTC. Its translation: CASSTRRDGECTF.

CDR3 residues: CSASGDSQLFF. The CDR3 DNA reads TGCAGTGCTAGTGGGGACAGCCAACTGTTTTTT. V is TRBV20-1 and J is TRBJ1-4; 7 bases are shared with TRBD1. The CDR3 extends over 11 amino acids. The germline V gene encodes CDR1 DFQATT and CDR2 SNEGSKA (reference sequence). J was trimmed by 12 bases and V by 3 bases; bases with no gene match: 4.

This clone has ten or more counts. Its ends do not fully match the called genes, so a read error is possible. The chain links TRBV11-2 to TRBJ2-1; possible D gene TRBD1, 5 bases. The length of the CDR3 is 13 residues. Looked up from germline, CDR1 is SGHAT and CDR2 is FQNNGV. The CDR3 DNA reads as TGTGCCAGCAGCTTATTGCTGGGGCTCGACTGCGTCTTC. Protein sequence: CASSLLLGLDCVF.

J is TRBJ2-3 and V is TRBV10-3, with D unclear. V lost 4 bases and J lost 2, with 13 bases in between. The CDR3 extends over 15 amino acids. CDR1 and CDR2 from the germline V gene are ENHRY and SYGVKD. The CDR3 reads CAISARQLATDTQYF. DNA for the CDR3: TGTGCCATCAGTGCCAGGCAACTGGCCACAGATACGCAGTATTTT.

This clone was recorded once. The chain combines TRBV21-1 with TRBJ2-7; the D call TRBD1 from the table was never checked on the DNA. TRBV21-1 is recorded as a pseudogene. The CDR3 spans 17 residues. The CDR3 DNA sequence: TGTGCCAGCAGCAAAGCGGGAACAGGGCGGGCTTCGTACGAGCAGTACTTC. It specifies CASSKAGTGRASYEQYF.

V is TRBV30 and J is TRBJ1-1; D is undetermined. Germline values: CDR1 GTSNPN, CDR2 SVGIG (reference sequence). CDR3 length: 14 residues. The V and J ends lost 2 bases and 3 bases respectively, with 13 bases between them. This CDR3 is CAWSLGVSDTEAFF. The CDR3 DNA sequence: TGTGCCTGGAGTCTCGGGGTATCGGACACTGAAGCTTTCTTT.

The CDR3 reads CASFRTDRPYGYTF. The CDR3 nucleotides are TGTGCCAGCTTCCGGACAGACCGCCCGTATGGCTACACCTTC. The chain links TRBV7-9 to TRBJ1-2; maybe TRBD1 (6 bases). This CDR3 region has 14 residues. The V and J ends lost 8 bases and 5 bases respectively, with 18 bases between them. Germline CDR1 is SEHNR and CDR2 is FQNEAQ (reference sequence).

The CDR3 DNA follows: TGTGCCAGCAGCCAACCGGGACTAGCAGAGACCCAGTACTTC. It specifies CASSQPGLAETQYF. The chain links TRBV3-1 (or the pseudogene TRBV3-2) to TRBJ2-5; 9 bases match TRBD2. Per germline, CDR1 LGHDT and CDR2 YNNKEL (reference sequence). Unmatched junction bases numbered 2, after V lost 2 bases and J lost 4 bases. The length of the CDR3 is 14 residues.

V and J are TRBV6-5 and TRBJ1-3, with 7 nucleotides matching TRBD1. The V gene end was trimmed by 10 bases and the J gene end by 4 bases; junction bases not matched to a gene: 4. Per the germline V gene, CDR1 is MNHEY and CDR2 is SVGAGI. This CDR3 contains 12 residues. CDR3 amino acids: CATTGEGNTIYF. CDR3 nucleotides: TGTGCCACTACAGGGGAAGGAAACACCATATATTTT.

This CDR3 is CASTHRSLPSGNTIYF. DNA for the CDR3: TGTGCCAGCACCCACAGGTCGCTACCCTCTGGAAACACCATATATTTT. J is TRBJ1-3 and V is TRBV6-6; possible D gene TRBD1, 5 bases. CDR3 length: 16 residues. Trimming took off 7 bases at V and 0 bases at J, with 16 bases between the two ends. CDR1 is MNHNY and CDR2 is SVGAGI in the germline V gene (reference sequence).

This sequence joins TRBV7-7 and TRBJ2-5; 10 bases are a match to TRBD2. The J segment lost 2 bases and the V segment lost 5 bases, leaving 5 bases of the junction unmatched. Germline CDR1 SSHAT, CDR2 FNYEAQ (reference sequence). The CDR3 is 15 amino acids. The CDR3 nucleotides are TGTGCCAGCAGCATTGGACTAGCGGTACAAGAGACCCAGTACTTC. It translates to CASSIGLAVQETQYF.

CDR3 sequence reads: CASSQESPLSTDTQYF. CDR3 coding DNA: TGCGCCAGCAGCCAAGAGAGCCCCCTAAGCACAGATACGCAGTATTTT. The chain combines TRBV4-3 with TRBJ2-3, with D uncertain. Germline loops: CDR1 LGHNA, CDR2 YSLEER. V lost 0 bases, J lost 0 bases, and 10 bases lay in between. The CDR3 is made up of 16 amino acids.

J is TRBJ2-7 and V is TRBV28, with TRBD1 matching 7 bases. Germline-derived CDR1 and CDR2 are MDHEN and SYDVKM. The length of the CDR3 is 15 residues. The V segment lost 5 bases and the J segment 3 bases; nucleotides outside the gene matches: 10. The CDR3 protein is CASSPPRGHDYEQYF. For the CDR3, the DNA is TGTGCCAGCAGTCCCCCAAGGGGGCATGACTACGAGCAGTACTTC.

V and J are TRBV5-6 and TRBJ1-1, with TRBD1 identical over 8 bases. Unmatched junction bases numbered 3, after V lost 1 base and J lost 10 bases. The CDR3 totals 12 residues. Germline CDR1 reads SGHDT; CDR2 reads YYEEEE. The CDR3 bases are TGTGCCAGCAGCTTGTGGACAGGGATAGCTTTCTTT. Encoded protein: CASSLWTGIAFF.

CDR3 amino acids: CASSWAGTGEIGELFF. CDR3 DNA sequence: TGTGCCAGCAGTTGGGCCGGGACAGGGGAAATCGGGGAGCTGTTTTTT. The chain recombines TRBV6-5 with TRBJ2-2; TRBD1 matches 10 bases. CDR1 is MNHEY, CDR2 SVGAGI, per germline. CDR3 length equals 16 residues. V shed 4 bases, J shed 7 bases, and the junction held 9 bases outside the gene matches.

V and J are TRBV27 and TRBJ1-2; D is perhaps TRBD1 (5 bases). The CDR3 runs to 13 residues. Germline V gives CDR1 MNHEY, CDR2 SMNVEV (reference sequence). V lost 1 base to trimming and J lost 4 bases, with 7 bases between them. CDR3 DNA sequence: TGTGCCAGCAGTTTATTGGGGGGCTATGGCTACACCTTC. Its protein is CASSLLGGYGYTF.

Comments on this clone: In the same sample, other DNA sequences code for this CDR3. This chain joins TRBV29-1 and TRBJ2-7; D not resolved. This CDR3 has 11 residues. CDR1 and CDR2 (germline): SQVTM, ANQGSEA. The germline V and J ends were trimmed by 2 bases and 4 bases, with 6 bases remaining between them. In nucleotides, the CDR3 is TGCAGCGTTGAATCCGGGTACGAGCAGTACTTC. Protein product: CSVESGYEQYF.

This clone was observed a few times. The chain carries TRBV2 and TRBJ1-1; D might be TRBD1 (5 bases). The CDR3 runs to 14 residues. Looked up from germline, CDR1 is SNHLY and CDR2 is FYNNEI. Trimming cost V 4 bases and J 0 bases, with 9 bases left between them. The CDR3 here is CASSAGLLNTEAFF. The DNA of the CDR3 is TGTGCCAGCAGTGCAGGGCTTCTGAACACTGAAGCTTTCTTT. The full variable domain, with the rest looked up from reference TRBV2 and TRBJ1-1, is EPEVTQTPSHQVTQMGQEVILRCVPISNHLYFYWYRQILGQKVEFLVSFYNNEISEKSEIFDDQFSVERPDGSNFTLKIRSTKLEDSAMYFCASSAGLLNTEAFFGQGTRLTVV.

J is TRBJ2-1 and V is TRBV6-2 or TRBV6-3; 11 bases map to TRBD2. From germline, CDR1 is MNHEY and CDR2 SVGEGT. The CDR3 is 20 amino acids. J was trimmed by 4 bases and V by 5 bases; bases with no gene match: 19. CDR3 sequence reads: CASSTLGLAGGPPGYNEQFF. The DNA for the CDR3 is TGTGCCAGCAGTACCTTGGGCCTAGCGGGGGGCCCCCCGGGATACAATGAGCAGTTCTTC.

The gene calls are TRBV7-9 and TRBJ2-1, with a tentative D call TRBD2 (5 bases). The germline gives CDR1 SEHNR, CDR2 FQNEAQ (reference sequence). The CDR3 totals 14 residues. Trimming stripped 4 bases from V and 4 bases from J, with 11 bases between. The DNA for the CDR3 is TGTGCCAGCAGCTCGTGGGAGAGGTACAATGAGCAGTTCTTC. Translated, it gives CASSSWERYNEQFF.

The rearrangement links TRBV3-1 (or the pseudogene TRBV3-2) to TRBJ1-3, with D possibly matching TRBD1 (5 bases). This CDR3 is 16 amino acids long. The germline V and J ends were trimmed by 1 base and 0 bases, with 10 bases remaining between them. CDR1 and CDR2 (germline): LGHDT, YNNKEL (reference sequence). The CDR3 protein is CASSQVTAHSGNTIYF. CDR3 DNA: TGTGCCAGCAGCCAAGTGACAGCACACTCTGGAAACACCATATATTTT.

The chain recombines TRBV28 with TRBJ2-7; the D is unclear. Looked up from germline, CDR1 is MDHEN and CDR2 is SYDVKM. This CDR3 region has 14 residues. V was cut by 4 bases and J by 2 bases, with 12 bases left in between. DNA of the CDR3: TGTGCCAGCAGTTCGATAATGTCTACCTACGAGCAGTACTTC. This encodes CASSSIMSTYEQYF.